The clone carrying this T cell receptor (beta chain) was seen a few times. The sample originates from a study of blood T cell repertoires in COVID-19. Some clones are missing from TCRdb's copy, which holds only in-frame ones; the method was immunoSEQ multiplex PCR. Of roughly 380,000 clones detected, about 85% appear once; the ten largest clones hold approximately 3.7%. Germline lookup yields CDR1 SGHAT and CDR2 FQNNGV. The CDR3 runs to 15 residues. V lost 1 base and J lost 4; bases outside the gene matches: 4. The receptor comes from a woman aged 18-29 years with acute or convalescent COVID-19. The chain joins TRBV11-2 to TRBJ1-1; TRBD1 matches 9 bases. Sequenced sample: peripheral blood. The DNA of the CDR3 is TGTGCCAGCAGCTTAGTTGGACAGGGGACCACTGAAGCTTTCTTT. This translates into CASSLVGQGTTEAFF.